These 15 T cell receptor beta chains share one sample of origin, sequenced in a study of cytomegalovirus exposure and HLA in healthy donors. PCR involved 60 Vbeta and 13 Jbeta primers. Profiled with immunoSEQ multiplex PCR; TCRdb holds only in-frame clones, not every one. The profile shows roughly 290,000 clones, 80% of them singletons. Sequenced: PBMCs. The receptors stem from a girl aged 2 to 10 in good health and CMV-seronegative.

The CDR3 spells CATEREADTQYF. The CDR3 region has the DNA TGTGCCACAGAGCGGGAGGCAGATACGCAGTATTTT. The chain links TRBV2 to TRBJ2-3, with TRBD2 identical over 9 bases. V was clipped by 10 bases and J by 4 bases; unmatched bases: 3. This CDR3 contains 12 residues. The germline V gene has CDR1 SNHLY and CDR2 FYNNEI.

The table lists this clone with a count of one. This chain's CDR3 is CASSLIFGNQPQHF. CDR3 bases: TGTGCCAGCAGCTTGATTTTCGGCAATCAGCCCCAGCATTTT. The chain links TRBV5-5 to TRBJ1-5, with unresolved D. CDR1 is SGHKS and CDR2 is YYEKEE in the germline V gene (reference sequence). The CDR3 sequence is 14 residues long. V lost 1 base, J lost 2 bases, and 7 bases lay in between.

V and J are TRBV6-5 and TRBJ2-5; TRBD2 is a possible D gene (6 bases). Trimming took off 8 bases at V and 4 bases at J, with 17 bases between the two ends. The CDR3 length is 14 residues. Germline CDR1 reads MNHEY; CDR2 reads SVGAGI. CDR3 sequence reads: CASGPGLSGETQYF. The CDR3 DNA is TGTGCCAGCGGACCGGGACTCAGCGGAGAGACCCAGTACTTC.

This rearrangement joins TRBV7-3 to TRBJ2-7; 7 nucleotides match TRBD1. With 5 bases clipped from V and 0 bases from J, the junction kept 7 bases outside the gene matches. The length of the CDR3 is 15 residues. Germline lookup yields CDR1 SGHTA and CDR2 FQGTGA. The DNA for the CDR3 is TGTGCCAGCAGCGTAGGACAGGTTGGCTCCTACGAGCAGTACTTC. Translating it yields CASSVGQVGSYEQYF.

V gene TRBV2 combines with J gene TRBJ2-3, with TRBD2 identical over 10 bases. Looked up from germline, CDR1 is SNHLY and CDR2 is FYNNEI. Trimming cost V 4 bases and J 0 bases; bases outside gene matches: 10. This CDR3 comprises 18 residues. The CDR3 nucleotides are TGTGCCAGCAGTGGGTATTTTAGCGGGGGGACTAGCACAGATACGCAGTATTTT. Its translation: CASSGYFSGGTSTDTQYF.

This clone was seen a single time. The gene calls are TRBV6-5 and TRBJ1-2; 12 positions match TRBD1. This CDR3 region has 14 residues. CDR1 and CDR2 (germline): MNHEY, SVGAGI. J was trimmed by 4 bases and V by 7 bases; bases with no gene match: 4. The CDR3 loop is CASTGTGGPYGYTF. DNA of the CDR3: TGTGCCAGCACAGGGACAGGGGGCCCCTATGGCTACACCTTC.

This clone was seen only once. The gene calls are TRBV10-3 and TRBJ1-2, with D possibly matching TRBD1 (6 bases). The germline V gene encodes CDR1 ENHRY and CDR2 SYGVKD. The CDR3 runs to 12 residues. Trimming shortened V by 9 bases and J by 5 bases, and 13 bases separated the two germline ends. CDR3 DNA: TGTGCCATTGACGGGACACCTTATGGCTACACCTTC. It encodes CAIDGTPYGYTF.

The chain carries TRBV7-2 and TRBJ2-3; 8 nucleotides agree with TRBD2. This CDR3 has 14 amino acids. V shed 5 bases and J 2 bases; nucleotides not matched to a gene: 3. Per the germline V gene, CDR1 is SGHTA and CDR2 is FQGNSA. The CDR3 DNA reads as TGTGCCAGCAGCCCGGGACTAGTCACAGATACGCAGTATTTT. Its protein product is CASSPGLVTDTQYF.

The genes are TRBV7-9 and TRBJ2-7, with D unresolved. The V gene's germline CDR1 is SEHNR and CDR2 FQNEAQ (reference sequence). Trimming removed 5 bases from V and 0 bases from J, with 8 bases in between. CDR3 length: 13 residues. Here the CDR3 reads CASSPPLSYEQYF. Written as DNA, the CDR3 is TGTGCCAGCAGCCCCCCTCTCTCCTACGAGCAGTACTTC.

The genes are TRBV7-9 and TRBJ1-1, with D unresolved. With 8 bases removed from V and 0 bases from J, the gap between germline ends came to 16 bases. The CDR3 sequence is 15 residues long. CDR1 SEHNR and CDR2 FQNEAQ come from the germline V gene (reference sequence). CDR3: CASGVIEGMNTEAFF. CDR3 sequence (DNA): TGTGCCAGCGGGGTAATCGAGGGCATGAACACTGAAGCTTTCTTT.

Written as DNA, the CDR3 is TGTGCCAGCTCACCTGTCACCCCGGGCACCGGGGAGCTGTTTTTT. Translating it yields CASSPVTPGTGELFF. The gene calls are TRBV18 and TRBJ2-2; D remains ambiguous. Germline loops: CDR1 KGHSH, CDR2 LQKENI. CDR3 length: 15 amino acids. V was cut by 3 bases and J by 4 bases, with 12 bases left in between.

The chain joins TRBV4-2 to TRBJ2-3, with 13 bases fitting TRBD2. Per the germline V gene, CDR1 is LGHNA and CDR2 is YNFKEQ. The CDR3 covers 16 residues. The V and J ends lost 0 bases and 3 bases, in that order; junction bases with no gene match: 0. CDR3 region: CASSQETSGGTDTQYF. Written as DNA, the CDR3 is TGTGCCAGCAGCCAAGAGACTAGCGGGGGGACAGATACGCAGTATTTT.

The rearrangement joins TRBV20-1 to TRBJ2-7; the D is unclear. The V end was cut by 3 bases, the J end by 7 bases, with 10 bases between. The CDR3 consists of 11 residues. The germline gives CDR1 DFQATT, CDR2 SNEGSKA (reference sequence). CDR3 nucleotides: TGCAGTGCTAGCCCCCTTCGGGAGCAGTACTTC. Amino acids: CSASPLREQYF.

This clone was detected only a few times. V and J are TRBV5-5 and TRBJ1-3; D is uncertain. CDR1 and CDR2 (germline): SGHKS, YYEKEE (reference sequence). V lost 0 bases and J 7 bases, leaving 8 bases between the germline ends. The CDR3 loop spans 13 amino acids. In DNA form, the CDR3 reads TGTGCCAGCAGCTTGGCCCTCGGGAACACCATATATTTT. This translates into CASSLALGNTIYF.

The chain employs TRBV6-5 and TRBJ1-5; D not certain. The V end lost 7 bases, the J end lost 0 bases, and 13 bases lay between the germline ends. The CDR3 covers 15 residues. Germline V gene data show CDR1 as MNHEY and CDR2 as SVGAGI. CDR3 DNA: TGTGCCAGCACCTCCAATATAGATAGCAATCAGCCCCAGCATTTT. Protein: CASTSNIDSNQPQHF.